This TCR beta chain comes out of a study of control samples from healthy donors and cancer patients. This table comes from immunoSEQ multiplex PCR, and its TCRdb copy is limited to in-frame clones, with some not included. Of about 130,000 clones in the sample, about 93% were seen once. The sample taken for sequencing was blood. The sequence was collected from a man aged 40-55 years in good health.

CDR3 sequence (DNA): TGCGCCAGCAGCCACGGTAATGAAAAACTGTTTTTT. It encodes CASSHGNEKLFF. V is TRBV4-1 and J is TRBJ1-4; D is undetermined. This CDR3 region has 12 residues. Germline V gene sequence: CDR1 MGHRA, CDR2 YSYEKL. V was cut by 3 bases and J by 4 bases, with 3 bases left in between.